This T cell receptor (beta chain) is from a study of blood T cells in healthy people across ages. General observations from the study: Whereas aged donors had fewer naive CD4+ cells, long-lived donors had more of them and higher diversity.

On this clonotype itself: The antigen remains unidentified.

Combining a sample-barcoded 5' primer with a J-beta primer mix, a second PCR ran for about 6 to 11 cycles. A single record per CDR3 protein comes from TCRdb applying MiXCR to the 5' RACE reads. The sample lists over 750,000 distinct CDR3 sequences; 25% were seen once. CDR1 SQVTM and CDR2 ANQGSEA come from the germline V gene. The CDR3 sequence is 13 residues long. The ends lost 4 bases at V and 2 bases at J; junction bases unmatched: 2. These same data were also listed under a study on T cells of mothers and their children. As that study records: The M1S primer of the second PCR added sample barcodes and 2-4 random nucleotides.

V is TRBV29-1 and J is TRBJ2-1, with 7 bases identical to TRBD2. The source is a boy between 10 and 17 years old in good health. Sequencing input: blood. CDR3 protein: CSVVGTTYNEQFF. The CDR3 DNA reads TGCAGCGTTGTGGGGACTACCTACAATGAGCAGTTCTTC.